The 29 T cell receptor beta chains given below trace back to one sample, sequenced in a study of T cells in Graves' hyperthyroidism and ophthalmopathy. The source material, RNA transcripts, was used to amplify TCR beta CDR3 regions. HTBI primers drove first-round RT-PCR of the TCR CDR3. TCRdb re-derived calls from the multiplex PCR reads in MiXCR, one entry per CDR3 protein. The data show 540,000 or so distinct CDR3 sequences, 15% to 19% seen once. Sequenced input: blood. The receptors shown here come from a woman aged 30 to 39 with Graves' hyperthyroidism.

This clonotype has ten or more counts. This sequence joins TRBV7-2 and TRBJ2-1; D gene ambiguous. Germline values: CDR1 SGHTA, CDR2 FQGNSA. The CDR3 runs to 15 residues. V lost 5 bases, J lost 8 bases, and 19 bases lay in between. CDR3: CASSPEASRVYEQFF. The CDR3 DNA sequence: TGTGCCAGCAGCCCAGAGGCTAGTAGGGTCTATGAGCAGTTCTTC.

The sample holds many counts of this clonotype. CDR3 nucleotide sequence: TGCAGTGCTACGGGAAGCACAGATACGCAGTATTTT. Translating it yields CSATGSTDTQYF. The chain carries TRBV20-1 and TRBJ2-3; D may be TRBD2 (5 bases). The ends were cut back, 4 bases at V and 0 bases at J, with 5 bases in the middle. The CDR3 contains 12 residues. CDR1 is DFQATT, CDR2 SNEGSKA, per germline (reference sequence).

This clonotype was seen many times. In DNA, the CDR3 is TGCGCCAGCAGCTCGGTCGACAGGGGGACAAGCGGGAGGTACGAGCAGTACTTC. It translates to CASSSVDRGTSGRYEQYF. The chain is built from TRBV5-1 and TRBJ2-7; D may correspond to TRBD1 or TRBD2 (9 bases each). The germline V and J ends were trimmed by 3 bases and 4 bases, with 26 bases remaining between them. The CDR3 is 18 amino acids. CDR1 SGHRS and CDR2 YFSETQ come from the germline V gene.

Only a few counts were recorded for this clonotype. The V gene is TRBV10-2, the J gene TRBJ2-3; 8 nucleotides match TRBD2. Looked up from germline, CDR1 is WSHSY and CDR2 is SAAADI. Trimming at V came to 6 bases and at J to 5 bases, leaving 13 bases not matched to a gene. The CDR3 contains 16 residues. CDR3 region: CASRGFEAGVGDTQYF. CDR3 bases: TGCGCCAGCAGAGGATTCGAAGCGGGAGTAGGAGATACGCAGTATTTT.

This sequence joins TRBV2 and TRBJ2-7; no clear D gene. Germline values: CDR1 SNHLY, CDR2 FYNNEI. With 3 bases removed from V and 0 bases from J, the gap between germline ends came to 9 bases. The length of the CDR3 is 14 residues. The CDR3 nucleotides read TGTGCCAGCAGTGACACGACACTCTCCTACGAGCAGTACTTC. Translated: CASSDTTLSYEQYF.

This clonotype appeared a few times. V gene TRBV20-1 combines with J gene TRBJ2-2, with 8 nucleotides matching TRBD2. This CDR3 is built from 15 residues. Germline CDR1 reads DFQATT; CDR2 reads SNEGSKA (reference sequence). Trimming removed 0 bases from V and 4 bases from J; junction bases left unmatched: 4. DNA for the CDR3: TGCAGTGCTAGAGACGGGGGGGGCAGCACCGGGGAGCTGTTTTTT. It codes for CSARDGGGSTGELFF.

This clonotype occurred many times. The rearrangement uses TRBV2 and TRBJ2-3, with a weak D call TRBD1 (6 bases). The CDR3 totals 14 residues. Trimming stripped 7 bases from V and 3 bases from J, with 14 bases between. Germline V gene lookup returns CDR1 SNHLY and CDR2 FYNNEI. Written as DNA, the CDR3 is TGTGCCAGCATCCGGGGACAAGGTACAGATACGCAGTATTTT. It encodes CASIRGQGTDTQYF.

This clonotype was observed many times. The chain couples TRBV12-3 or TRBV12-4 to TRBJ1-1, with 9 bases fitting TRBD1. The ends lost 3 bases at V and 5 bases at J; junction bases unmatched: 4. The CDR3 has 14 residues. The CDR3 DNA reads as TGTGCCAGCAGTTTGGGGACAGGGAGAACTGAAGCTTTCTTT. This encodes CASSLGTGRTEAFF.

This clonotype was picked up many times. The chain joins TRBV27 to TRBJ2-7; D gene uncertain. The CDR3 contains 15 residues. Germline V gene lookup returns CDR1 MNHEY and CDR2 SMNVEV (reference sequence). With 5 bases removed from V and 0 bases from J, the gap between germline ends came to 14 bases. The CDR3 DNA follows: TGTGCCAGCAGTCCCGCCAGTAGGAGCTCCTACGAGCAGTACTTC. Amino acid sequence: CASSPASRSSYEQYF.

This clonotype occurred a few times. This chain joins TRBV13 and TRBJ2-1; 16 positions agree with TRBD2. The CDR3 runs to 17 residues. V was clipped by 6 bases and J by 0 bases; unmatched bases: 2. Germline CDR1 is PRHDT and CDR2 is FYEKMQ (reference sequence). CDR3 in DNA: TGTGCCAGCAGGGGACTAGCGGGAGGGCGCTCCTACAATGAGCAGTTCTTC. Its protein product is CASRGLAGGRSYNEQFF.

This clonotype was counted ten times or more. CDR3 DNA sequence: TGTGCCAGCAGCCCTACTCCGGGACAGGGGTTCAATGAGCAGTTCTTC. Residues: CASSPTPGQGFNEQFF. V and J are TRBV28 and TRBJ2-1, with TRBD1 matching over 10 bases. V trimming: 6 bases; J trimming: 6 bases; junction bases outside the gene matches: 11. In germline, CDR1 is MDHEN, CDR2 SYDVKM. CDR3 size: 16 residues.

This clonotype occurred many times. J is TRBJ1-1 and V is TRBV5-1; TRBD1 matches at 7 bases. Germline V gene data show CDR1 as SGHRS and CDR2 as YFSETQ. The CDR3 consists of 16 residues. Trimming at V came to 4 bases and at J to 4 bases, leaving 13 bases not matched to a gene. CDR3 sequence (DNA): TGCGCCAGCAGCATGGAACCGACAGGGAGGAGCACTGAAGCTTTCTTT. It specifies CASSMEPTGRSTEAFF.

This clonotype occurred many times. The J gene is TRBJ2-2, the V gene TRBV11-2; D is undetermined. The CDR3 loop spans 13 amino acids. The germline CDR1 and CDR2 sequences are SGHAT and FQNNGV. The V gene lost 7 bases and the J gene lost 4 bases, with 10 bases spanning the gap. CDR3 in amino acids: CASTLRFTGELFF. DNA of the CDR3: TGTGCCAGCACCCTTCGGTTCACCGGGGAGCTGTTTTTT. The full variable domain, with the rest looked up from reference TRBV11-2 and TRBJ2-2, is EAGVAQSPRYKIIEKRQSVAFWCNPISGHATLYWYQQILGQGPKLLIQFQNNGVVDDSQLPKDRFSAERLKGVDSTLKIQPAKLEDSAVYLCASTLRFTGELFFGEGSRLTVL.

This clonotype was seen repeatedly, ten times or more. This chain uses TRBV20-1 with TRBJ2-7, with TRBD1 as a possible D gene (6 bases). V lost 1 base and J lost 7, with 14 bases in between. CDR1 and CDR2 (germline): DFQATT, SNEGSKA (reference sequence). This CDR3 is 13 amino acids long. The CDR3, as DNA: TGCAGTGCTAGAGGAGGACAGATCTGGGAGCAGTACTTC. Protein sequence: CSARGGQIWEQYF.

With respect to this clonotype: A much larger clone is a single base away; this may be a read error. This CDR3 reads CATSESWPVKETQYF. The CDR3 DNA reads TGTGCCACCAGTGAGTCGTGGCCAGTCAAAGAGACCCAGTACTTC. V usage is TRBV10-3 and J usage is TRBJ2-5; D call uncertain. The CDR3 covers 15 residues. Germline assignment: CDR1 ENHRY and CDR2 SYGVKD.

This clonotype was picked up many times. The CDR3 sequence is CASSSRGSGASTDTQYF. CDR3 nucleotides: TGTGCCAGCAGCTCTCGAGGGAGCGGAGCTAGCACAGATACGCAGTATTTT. This chain joins TRBV7-2 and TRBJ2-3, with a tentative D call TRBD2 (5 bases). Germline V gene data show CDR1 as SGHTA and CDR2 as FQGNSA. CDR3 size: 17 residues. V lost 4 bases and J lost 0, with 17 bases in between.

This clonotype was observed many times. The chain carries TRBV6-1 and TRBJ2-7; 10 bases agree with TRBD1. V lost 4 bases to trimming and J lost 5 bases; unmatched junction nucleotides: 5. The CDR3 totals 14 residues. The germline V gene has CDR1 MNHNS and CDR2 SASEGT. CDR3 sequence reads: CASSARQGANEQYF. DNA for the CDR3: TGTGCCAGCAGTGCCCGACAGGGGGCCAACGAGCAGTACTTC.

The table lists this clonotype with many counts. V and J are TRBV29-1 and TRBJ1-1; TRBD1 aligns across 8 bases. With 2 bases clipped from V and 3 bases from J, the junction kept 8 bases outside the gene matches. The germline CDR1 and CDR2 sequences are SQVTM and ANQGSEA. CDR3 length: 15 residues. The CDR3 bases are TGCAGCGTTGAAAAACAGGGGGTAATTGACACTGAAGCTTTCTTT. This codes for CSVEKQGVIDTEAFF.

This clonotype was recorded a few times. The V and J genes are TRBV29-1 and TRBJ2-6; 7 nucleotides align to TRBD2. Germline V gene data show CDR1 as SQVTM and CDR2 as ANQGSEA. V trimming: 5 bases; J trimming: 0 bases; junction bases outside the gene matches: 7. The CDR3 is made up of 16 amino acids. CDR3 coding DNA: TGCAGCGTTTCTGACGGGGGGAACTCTGGGGCCAACGTCCTGACTTTC. Translated, it gives CSVSDGGNSGANVLTF.

This clonotype was observed at least ten times. The V gene is TRBV6-1, the J gene TRBJ2-3; 11 nucleotides match TRBD2. This CDR3 comprises 15 residues. Germline CDR1 is MNHNS and CDR2 is SASEGT. After removal of 8 bases from V and 1 base from J, the junction contained 5 bases not matched to a gene. CDR3 DNA: TGTGCCAGCCAAGAACTAGCGGGAGGCACAGATACGCAGTATTTT. This gives the protein CASQELAGGTDTQYF.

This clonotype was found many times. This sequence joins TRBV2 and TRBJ2-7, with D tentatively TRBD1 (6 bases). CDR1 is SNHLY, CDR2 FYNNEI, per germline. The CDR3 sequence is 14 residues long. Trimming stripped 6 bases from V and 2 bases from J, with 14 bases between. The CDR3 here is CASRAGTSPYEQYF. CDR3 nucleotides: TGTGCCAGCAGGGCCGGGACAAGTCCCTACGAGCAGTACTTC.

As regards this clonotype: Just one base apart from a much larger clone, this may be a read error. The chain joins TRBV6-1 to TRBJ1-2, with 7 nucleotides matching TRBD1. V was clipped by 3 bases and J by 6 bases; unmatched bases: 19. The CDR3 extends over 18 amino acids. Per the germline V gene, CDR1 is MNHNS and CDR2 is SASEGT. The CDR3 coding sequence is TGTGCCAGCAGTGATGGAGAGACAGGGAGGATAAGGGGAGATGGCTACACCTTC. Its protein is CASSDGETGRIRGDGYTF.

This clonotype was detected a few times. The chain recombines TRBV24-1 with TRBJ2-1; 14 nucleotides align to TRBD2. CDR3 length: 16 residues. In germline, CDR1 is KGHDR, CDR2 SFDVKD. With 5 bases clipped from V and 7 bases from J, the junction kept 6 bases outside the gene matches. CDR3 DNA sequence: TGTGCCACCAGTGTACAGGGGACTAGCGGGAGAAATGAGCAGTTCTTC. Its translation: CATSVQGTSGRNEQFF.

This clonotype has a count of ten or more. The rearrangement uses TRBV5-1 and TRBJ2-3; 8 positions agree with TRBD2. The trim removed 0 bases at V and 2 bases at J, leaving 5 bases unmatched. The V gene's germline CDR1 is SGHRS and CDR2 YFSETQ. The CDR3 is 16 residues long. In DNA, the CDR3 is TGCGCCAGCAGCTTGGTGCTCGGGAGGGACACAGATACGCAGTATTTT. Translated, it gives CASSLVLGRDTDTQYF.

This clonotype was seen at least ten times. This rearrangement joins TRBV7-9 to TRBJ2-7; D remains ambiguous. There are 12 residues in the CDR3. Trimming shortened V by 1 base and J by 5 bases, and 6 bases separated the two germline ends. Germline V gene data show CDR1 as SEHNR and CDR2 as FQNEAQ (reference sequence). The DNA for the CDR3 is TGTGCCAGCAGCTTAGACGATAACGAGCAGTACTTC. Translation: CASSLDDNEQYF.

This clonotype appeared a few times. This rearrangement joins TRBV4-3 to TRBJ1-3, with no clear D. V lost 1 base, J lost 0 bases, and 10 bases lay in between. This CDR3 has 16 residues. Germline lookup yields CDR1 LGHNA and CDR2 YSLEER. The CDR3 DNA follows: TGCGCCAGCAGCCAAGTAGAGACCTACTCTGGAAACACCATATATTTT. It specifies CASSQVETYSGNTIYF.

This clonotype showed up many times. The gene calls are TRBV6-2 or TRBV6-3 and TRBJ2-1, with TRBD2 matching 9 bases. V trimming: 0 bases; J trimming: 5 bases; junction bases outside the gene matches: 14. Germline V gives CDR1 MNHEY, CDR2 SVGEGT. The CDR3 runs to 19 residues. DNA of the CDR3: TGTGCCAGCAGTTACTCCCGCCAGGGACTAGCCTATCTACACAATGAGCAGTTCTTC. This sequence encodes CASSYSRQGLAYLHNEQFF.

At least ten counts were recorded for this clonotype. This chain uses TRBV5-1 with TRBJ2-1; 9 bases match TRBD2. Germline trimming cut 0 bases from V and 6 bases from J; bases unmatched to any gene: 7. The CDR3 is 16 amino acids. CDR1 and CDR2 from the germline V gene are SGHRS and YFSETQ. DNA of the CDR3: TGCGCCAGCAGCTTGGTACTAGCGGGTGAGGTCAATGAGCAGTTCTTC. As protein: CASSLVLAGEVNEQFF. The full variable domain, rest sourced from reference TRBV5-1 and TRBJ2-1, is KAGVTQTPRYLIKTRGQQVTLSCSPISGHRSVSWYQQTPGQGLQFLFEYFSETQRNKGNFPGRFSGRQFSNSRSEMNVSTLELGDSALYLCASSLVLAGEVNEQFFGPGTRLTVL.

This clonotype was seen more than once but under ten times. The chain uses TRBV6-1 and TRBJ2-1; no clear D. The length of the CDR3 is 14 residues. Per the germline V gene, CDR1 is MNHNS and CDR2 is SASEGT. Trimming removed 1 base from V and 12 bases from J, with 16 bases in between. CDR3 amino acids: CASSEVGQVARQFF. The CDR3 coding sequence is TGTGCCAGCAGTGAAGTGGGCCAGGTTGCCCGGCAGTTCTTC.